The clone carrying this T cell receptor beta chain was found a few times. Its antigen is unknown. This entry is derived from a study of T cell clonotyping in hematopoietic cell transplantation. The study, taken as a whole, reports: Pathologically expanded recipient clonotypes increased progressively from day 30 to day 180 as diversity fell.

TCRdb keeps only in-frame clones here, not all; method: immunoSEQ multiplex PCR. The sample carries fewer than 6,000 clones, around a quarter recorded once. Samples: about 28 days before transplant, then days 30, 100 and 180 after. This receptor was obtained from a male patient between 40 and 50 years old who had an allogeneic stem cell transplant from an unrelated donor, so the T cells may come from the graft donor. Some clones in this sample may be carry-over from other donors' samples. Source: peripheral blood mononuclear cells, taken 180 days after allogeneic stem cell transplant.

In DNA form, the CDR3 reads TGTGCCTGGAAGTTAGGCGGCCAGCAGTACTTC. Translated, it gives CAWKLGGQQYF. The chain recombines TRBV30 with TRBJ2-7; D is unresolved. CDR3 length equals 11 residues. Germline CDR1 GTSNPN, CDR2 SVGIG (reference sequence). The V end lost 4 bases, the J end lost 8 bases, and 12 bases lay between the germline ends.